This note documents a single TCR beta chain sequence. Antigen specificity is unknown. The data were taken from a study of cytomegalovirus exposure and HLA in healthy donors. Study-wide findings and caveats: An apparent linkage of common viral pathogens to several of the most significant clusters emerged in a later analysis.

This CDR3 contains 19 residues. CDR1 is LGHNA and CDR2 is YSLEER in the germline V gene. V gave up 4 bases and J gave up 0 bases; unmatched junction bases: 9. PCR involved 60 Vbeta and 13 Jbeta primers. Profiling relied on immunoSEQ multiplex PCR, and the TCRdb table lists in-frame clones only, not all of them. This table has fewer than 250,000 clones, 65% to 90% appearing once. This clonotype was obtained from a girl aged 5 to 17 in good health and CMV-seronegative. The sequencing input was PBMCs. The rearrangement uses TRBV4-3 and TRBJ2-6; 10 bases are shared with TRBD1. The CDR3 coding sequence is TGCGCCAGCAGCCGGGGGAGGACAGGGGGAAGCTCTGGGGCCAACGTCCTGACTTTC. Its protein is CASSRGRTGGSSGANVLTF.